This record looks at one T cell receptor (beta chain) sequence and its context. What it recognizes is unknown. With a much larger clone just one base away, this may be a read error. The data stem from a study of T cells in Graves' hyperthyroidism and ophthalmopathy. Study-wide context: Specimen type is peripheral blood, collected at initial diagnosis prior to any treatment.

Criteria for exclusion of patients were uncontrolled infection, other autoimmune disease, pregnancy or lactation. Authors of the study amplified TCR beta CDR3 regions from RNA transcripts. The study used the HTBI primer set for a first-round RT-PCR of the TCR CDR3. TCRdb reprocessed the multiplex PCR reads with MiXCR, giving one entry per CDR3 protein. The sample has approximately 400,000 distinct CDR3 sequences; approximately 15% are singletons. Findings and limits, study-wide: Among clonotypes expanded in thyroid above 0.001, most were also found in blood.

The sequence came from a woman aged 25 to 39 with Graves' ophthalmopathy. Sequenced: blood.

The CDR3 region is CSASASPDRNHGYTF. The DNA of the CDR3 is TGCAGTGCTAGCGCCTCCCCGGACAGAAACCATGGCTACACCTTC. The J gene is TRBJ1-2, the V gene TRBV20-1; maybe TRBD1 (6 bases). V was clipped by 3 bases and J by 6 bases, with 20 bases between them. CDR1 and CDR2 from the germline V gene are DFQATT and SNEGSKA (reference sequence). CDR3 length: 15 amino acids.